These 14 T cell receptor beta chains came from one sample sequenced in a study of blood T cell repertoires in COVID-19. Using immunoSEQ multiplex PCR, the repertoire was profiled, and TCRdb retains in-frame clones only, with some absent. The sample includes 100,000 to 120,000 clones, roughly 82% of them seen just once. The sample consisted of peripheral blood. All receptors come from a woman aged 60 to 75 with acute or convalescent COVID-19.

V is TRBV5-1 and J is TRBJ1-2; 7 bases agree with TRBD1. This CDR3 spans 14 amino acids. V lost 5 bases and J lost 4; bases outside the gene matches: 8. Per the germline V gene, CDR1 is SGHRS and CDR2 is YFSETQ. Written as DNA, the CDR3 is TGCGCCAGCAGTTCCGGGACAGAGACCTATGGCTACACCTTC. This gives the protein CASSSGTETYGYTF.

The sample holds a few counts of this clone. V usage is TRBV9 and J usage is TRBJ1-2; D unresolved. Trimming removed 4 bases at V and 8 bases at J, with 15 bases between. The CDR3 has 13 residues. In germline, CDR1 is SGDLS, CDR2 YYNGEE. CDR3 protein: CASSPGVFDGYTF. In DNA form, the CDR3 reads TGTGCCAGCAGCCCCGGGGTATTCGACGGCTACACCTTC.

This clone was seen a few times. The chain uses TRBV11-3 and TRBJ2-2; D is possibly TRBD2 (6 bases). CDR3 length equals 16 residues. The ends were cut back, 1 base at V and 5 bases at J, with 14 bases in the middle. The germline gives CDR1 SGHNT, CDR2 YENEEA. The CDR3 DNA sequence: TGTGCCAGCAGCTTAGGCGAGACTAGAGGGACCGGGGAGCTGTTTTTT. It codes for CASSLGETRGTGELFF.

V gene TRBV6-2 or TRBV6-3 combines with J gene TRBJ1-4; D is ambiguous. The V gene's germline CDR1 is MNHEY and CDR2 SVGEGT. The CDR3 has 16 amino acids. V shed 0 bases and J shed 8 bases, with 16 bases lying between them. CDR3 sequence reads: CASSYSNVRPEEKLFF. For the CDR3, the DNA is TGTGCCAGCAGTTACTCGAATGTGCGGCCGGAAGAAAAACTGTTTTTT.

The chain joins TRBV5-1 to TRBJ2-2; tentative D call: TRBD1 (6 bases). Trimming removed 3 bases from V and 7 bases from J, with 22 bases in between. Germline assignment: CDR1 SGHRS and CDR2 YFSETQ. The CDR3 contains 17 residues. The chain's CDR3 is CASSSRTAGDQGGELFF. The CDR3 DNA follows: TGCGCCAGCAGCTCCCGGACAGCCGGGGATCAAGGCGGGGAGCTGTTTTTT.

CDR3 protein: CASSRQGFTDTQYF. The DNA for the CDR3 is TGTGCCAGCAGCAGACAGGGGTTCACAGATACGCAGTATTTT. The rearrangement joins TRBV7-2 to TRBJ2-3; the match to TRBD1 covers 8 bases. Germline lookup yields CDR1 SGHTA and CDR2 FQGNSA. The CDR3 extends over 14 amino acids. J was trimmed by 2 bases and V by 5 bases; bases with no gene match: 3.

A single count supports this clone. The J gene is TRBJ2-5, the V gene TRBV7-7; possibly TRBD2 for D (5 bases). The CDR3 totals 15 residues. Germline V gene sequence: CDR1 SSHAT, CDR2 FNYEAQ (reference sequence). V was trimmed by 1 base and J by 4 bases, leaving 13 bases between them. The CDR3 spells CASSLGAGGGETQYF. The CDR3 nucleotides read TGTGCCAGCAGCTTAGGTGCGGGCGGAGGAGAGACCCAGTACTTC.

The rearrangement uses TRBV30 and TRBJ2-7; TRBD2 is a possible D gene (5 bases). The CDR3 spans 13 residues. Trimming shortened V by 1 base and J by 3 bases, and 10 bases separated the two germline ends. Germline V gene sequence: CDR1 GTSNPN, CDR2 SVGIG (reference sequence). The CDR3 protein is CAWSEAGHYEQYF. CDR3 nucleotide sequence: TGTGCCTGGAGTGAGGCGGGCCACTACGAGCAGTACTTC. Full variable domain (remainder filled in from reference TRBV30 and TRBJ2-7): SQTIHQWPATLVQPVGSPLSLECTVEGTSNPNLYWYRQAAGRGLQLLFYSVGIGQISSEVPQNLSASRPQDRQFILSSKKLLLSDSGFYLCAWSEAGHYEQYFGPGTRLTVT.

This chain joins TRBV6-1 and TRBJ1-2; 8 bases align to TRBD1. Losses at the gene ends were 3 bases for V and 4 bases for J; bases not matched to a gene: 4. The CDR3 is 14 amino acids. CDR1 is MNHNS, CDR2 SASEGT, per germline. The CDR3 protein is CASSDRTGIYGYTF. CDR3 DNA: TGTGCCAGCAGTGACAGGACAGGGATCTATGGCTACACCTTC.

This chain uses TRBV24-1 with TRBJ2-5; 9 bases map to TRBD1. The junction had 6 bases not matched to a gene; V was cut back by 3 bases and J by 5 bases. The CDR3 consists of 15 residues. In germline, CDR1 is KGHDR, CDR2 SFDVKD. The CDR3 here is CATSDPGQGWETQYF. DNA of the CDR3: TGTGCCACCAGTGATCCGGGACAGGGTTGGGAGACCCAGTACTTC.

Here the CDR3 reads CAWTDRRNTEAFF. The CDR3 DNA follows: TGTGCCTGGACGGACAGGCGGAACACTGAAGCTTTCTTT. The rearrangement uses TRBV30 and TRBJ1-1, with 7 bases fitting TRBD1. The CDR3 length is 13 residues. Germline CDR1 reads GTSNPN; CDR2 reads SVGIG (reference sequence). V shed 4 bases and J 1 base; nucleotides not matched to a gene: 3. Full variable domain (missing parts from reference TRBV30 and TRBJ1-1): SQTIHQWPATLVQPVGSPLSLECTVEGTSNPNLYWYRQAAGRGLQLLFYSVGIGQISSEVPQNLSASRPQDRQFILSSKKLLLSDSGFYLCAWTDRRNTEAFFGQGTRLTVV.

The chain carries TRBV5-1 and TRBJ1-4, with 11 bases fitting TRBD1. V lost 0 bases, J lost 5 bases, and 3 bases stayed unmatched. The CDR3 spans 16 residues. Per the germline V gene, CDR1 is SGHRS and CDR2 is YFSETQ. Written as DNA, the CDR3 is TGCGCCAGCAGCTTGGGCGGACAGGGGGCAAATGAAAAACTGTTTTTT. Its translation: CASSLGGQGANEKLFF.

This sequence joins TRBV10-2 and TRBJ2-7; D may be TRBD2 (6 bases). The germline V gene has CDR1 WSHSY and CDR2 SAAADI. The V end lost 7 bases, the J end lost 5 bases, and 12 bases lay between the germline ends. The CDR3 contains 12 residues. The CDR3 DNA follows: TGCGCCAGCACCGGGGCGGGGCACGAGCAGTACTTC. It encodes CASTGAGHEQYF.

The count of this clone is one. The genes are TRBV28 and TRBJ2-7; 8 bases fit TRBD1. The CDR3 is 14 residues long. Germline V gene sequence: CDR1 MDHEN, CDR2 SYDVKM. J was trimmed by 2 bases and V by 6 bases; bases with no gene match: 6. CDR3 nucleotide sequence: TGTGCCAGCAGCCCTGGGACAGGAACCTACGAGCAGTACTTC. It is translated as CASSPGTGTYEQYF.